This T cell receptor beta chain is drawn from a study of blood T cell repertoires in COVID-19. Across the study: The analysed material was cDNA or gDNA that came from T cells, B-cell-depleted T cells, or PBMCs.

Study processing details: Amplified reference gene primers provided the basis for estimating nucleated cell counts. The protocol was immunoSEQ multiplex PCR, while the TCRdb copy is restricted to in-frame clones and leaves out a portion. D and trimming come from the DNA, and the V and J calls and clone size come from that table. The sample has 90,000 to 100,000 clones; 85% are singletons. V lost 2 bases, J lost 0 bases, and 8 bases lay in between. CDR3 size: 15 residues. Germline V CDR1 and CDR2: SEHNR, FQNEAQ (reference sequence). The gene calls are TRBV7-9 and TRBJ1-5; D remains unclear. The source is a man at least 80 years old with acute or convalescent COVID-19. The material sequenced was peripheral blood. The CDR3 coding sequence is TGTGCCAGCAGCTTACTGAGTAATAGCAATCAGCCCCAGCATTTT. Encoded protein: CASSLLSNSNQPQHF. Variable domain in full (rest from reference TRBV7-9 and TRBJ1-5): DTGVSQNPRHKITKRGQNVTFRCDPISEHNRLYWYRQTLGQGPEFLTYFQNEAQLEKSRLLSDRFSAERPKGSFSTLEIQRTEQGDSAMYLCASSLLSNSNQPQHFGDGTRLSIL.